The present T cell receptor (beta chain) was sequenced within a study of cytomegalovirus exposure and HLA in healthy donors. This clone showed up just a few times. It was with 60 Vbeta and 13 Jbeta primers that the PCR ran. The table came from immunoSEQ multiplex PCR; TCRdb's copy has only in-frame clones and leaves some out. This sample has approximately 82,000 clones, with 10% found just once. Between the trimmed V and J ends, which lost 6 bases and 3 bases, there was a span of 17 bases. CDR3 size: 15 residues. CDR1 is SGHAT, CDR2 FQNNGV, per germline. This sequence originates from a man aged 55 to 70 in good health and CMV-seropositive. Source material: PBMCs. The genes are TRBV11-2 and TRBJ1-1, with TRBD1 as a possible D gene (6 bases). For the CDR3, the DNA is TGTGCCAGCAGGCATGGACAGTCCGGGGACACTGAAGCTTTCTTT. It is translated as CASRHGQSGDTEAFF.